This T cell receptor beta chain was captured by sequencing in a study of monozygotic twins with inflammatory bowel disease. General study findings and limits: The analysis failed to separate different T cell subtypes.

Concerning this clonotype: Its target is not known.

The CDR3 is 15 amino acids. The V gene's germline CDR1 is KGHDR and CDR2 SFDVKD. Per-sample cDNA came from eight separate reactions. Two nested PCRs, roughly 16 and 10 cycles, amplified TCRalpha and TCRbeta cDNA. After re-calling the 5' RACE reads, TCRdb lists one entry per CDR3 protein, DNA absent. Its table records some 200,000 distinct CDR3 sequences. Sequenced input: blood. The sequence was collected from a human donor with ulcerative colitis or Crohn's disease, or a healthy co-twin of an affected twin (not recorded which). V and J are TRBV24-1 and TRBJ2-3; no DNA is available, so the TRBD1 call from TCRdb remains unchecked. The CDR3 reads CATSDPTGGANTQYF.